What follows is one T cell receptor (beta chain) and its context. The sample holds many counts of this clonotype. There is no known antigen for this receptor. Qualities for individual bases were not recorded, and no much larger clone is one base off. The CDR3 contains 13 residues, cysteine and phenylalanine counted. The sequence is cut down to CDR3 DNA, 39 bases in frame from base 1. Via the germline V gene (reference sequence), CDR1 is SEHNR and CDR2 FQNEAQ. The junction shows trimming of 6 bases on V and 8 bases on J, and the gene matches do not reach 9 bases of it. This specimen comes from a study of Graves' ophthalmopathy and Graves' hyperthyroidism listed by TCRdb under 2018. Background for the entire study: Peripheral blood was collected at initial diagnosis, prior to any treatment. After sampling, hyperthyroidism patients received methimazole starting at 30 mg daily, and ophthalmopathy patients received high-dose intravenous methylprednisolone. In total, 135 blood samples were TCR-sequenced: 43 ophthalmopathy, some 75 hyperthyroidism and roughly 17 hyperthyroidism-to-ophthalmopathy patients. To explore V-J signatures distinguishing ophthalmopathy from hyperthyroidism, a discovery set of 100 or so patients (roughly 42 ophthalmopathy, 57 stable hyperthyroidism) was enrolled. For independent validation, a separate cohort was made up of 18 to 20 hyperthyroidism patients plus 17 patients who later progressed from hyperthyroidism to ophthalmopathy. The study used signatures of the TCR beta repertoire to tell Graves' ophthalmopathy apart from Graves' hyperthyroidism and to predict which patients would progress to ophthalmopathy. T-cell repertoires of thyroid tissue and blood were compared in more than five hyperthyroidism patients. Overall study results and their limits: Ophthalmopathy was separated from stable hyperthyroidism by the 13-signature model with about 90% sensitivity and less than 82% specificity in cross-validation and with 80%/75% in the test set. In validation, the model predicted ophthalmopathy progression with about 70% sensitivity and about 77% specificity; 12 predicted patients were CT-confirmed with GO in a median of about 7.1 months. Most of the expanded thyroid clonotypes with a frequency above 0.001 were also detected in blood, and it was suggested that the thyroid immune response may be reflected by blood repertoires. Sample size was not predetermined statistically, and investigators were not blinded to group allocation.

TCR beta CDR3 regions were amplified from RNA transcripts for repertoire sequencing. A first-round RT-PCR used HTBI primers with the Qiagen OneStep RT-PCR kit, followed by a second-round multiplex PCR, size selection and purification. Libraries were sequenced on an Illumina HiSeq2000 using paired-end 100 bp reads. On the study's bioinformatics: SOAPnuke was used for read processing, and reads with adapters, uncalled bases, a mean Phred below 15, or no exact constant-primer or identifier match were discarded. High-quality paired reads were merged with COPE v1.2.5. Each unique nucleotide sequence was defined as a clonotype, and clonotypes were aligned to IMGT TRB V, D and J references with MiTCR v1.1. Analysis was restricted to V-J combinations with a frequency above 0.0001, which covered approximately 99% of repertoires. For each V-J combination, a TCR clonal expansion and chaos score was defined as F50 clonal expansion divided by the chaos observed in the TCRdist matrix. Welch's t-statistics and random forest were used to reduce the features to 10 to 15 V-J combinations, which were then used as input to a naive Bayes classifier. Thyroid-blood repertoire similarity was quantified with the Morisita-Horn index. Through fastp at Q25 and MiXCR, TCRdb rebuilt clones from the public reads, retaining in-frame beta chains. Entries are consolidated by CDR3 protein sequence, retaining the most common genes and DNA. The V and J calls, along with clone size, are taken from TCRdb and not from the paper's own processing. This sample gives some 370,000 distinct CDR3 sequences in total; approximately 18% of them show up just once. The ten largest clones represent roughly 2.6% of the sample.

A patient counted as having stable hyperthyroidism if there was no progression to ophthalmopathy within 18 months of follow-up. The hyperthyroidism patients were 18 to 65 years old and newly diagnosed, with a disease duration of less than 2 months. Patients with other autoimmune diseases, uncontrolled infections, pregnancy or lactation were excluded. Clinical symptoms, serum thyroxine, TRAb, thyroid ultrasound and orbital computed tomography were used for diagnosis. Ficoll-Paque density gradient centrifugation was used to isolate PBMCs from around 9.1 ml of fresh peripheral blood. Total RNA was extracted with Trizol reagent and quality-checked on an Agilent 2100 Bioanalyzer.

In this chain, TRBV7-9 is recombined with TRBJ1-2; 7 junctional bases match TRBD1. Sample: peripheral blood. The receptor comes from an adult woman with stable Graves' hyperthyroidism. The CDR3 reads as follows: CASSPTGAGGYTF. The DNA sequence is TGTGCCAGCAGTCCAACAGGGGCTGGAGGCTACACCTTC.